These 27 T cell receptor beta chains share one sample of origin, sequenced in a study of Ad26.COV2.S vaccination and SARS-CoV-2 variants. Here immunoSEQ multiplex PCR was the method, and the copy in TCRdb shows in-frame clones only, minus some. Found here are hundreds of thousands of clones, approximately 90% of them singletons; the top ten hold roughly 4.8%. Treatment given: roughly 18 received Ad26.COV2.S at low or high dose, single or two shots; about five received placebo; per-sample allocation not given. Day 63 following the first vaccine or placebo injection was when the samples were taken. Sequences were derived from peripheral blood, sampled in a trial of Ad26.COV2.S vaccine versus placebo. These receptor sequences come from a person between 18 and 60 years old who received the Ad26.COV2.S COVID-19 vaccine or a placebo.

The V and J genes are TRBV19 and TRBJ1-5, with TRBD1 matching 7 bases. Germline V CDR1 and CDR2: LNHDA, SQIVND (reference sequence). J was trimmed by 4 bases and V by 4 bases; bases with no gene match: 7. CDR3 length: 15 residues. As DNA, the CDR3 is TGTGCCAGTAGTAGAGACAGGGCTAAAAATCAGCCCCAGCATTTT. Residues: CASSRDRAKNQPQHF.

This chain joins TRBV7-3 and TRBJ2-2; TRBD1 matches at 7 bases. The CDR3 contains 14 residues. V lost 5 bases and J lost 4; bases outside the gene matches: 4. Germline loops: CDR1 SGHTA, CDR2 FQGTGA. The CDR3 protein is CASSPGTATGELFF. The CDR3, as DNA: TGTGCCAGCAGCCCGGGGACAGCCACCGGGGAGCTGTTTTTT. Full variable domain (outside the CDR3, taken from reference TRBV7-3 and TRBJ2-2): GAGVSQTPSNKVTEKGKYVELRCDPISGHTALYWYRQSLGQGPEFLIYFQGTGAADDSGLPNDRFFAVRPEGSVSTLKIQRTERGDSAVYLCASSPGTATGELFFGEGSRLTVL.

CDR3 nucleotides: TGTGCCAGCTTTGACGACAGACCTAACAATGAGCAGTTCTTC. Its protein is CASFDDRPNNEQFF. The chain couples TRBV7-9 to TRBJ2-1; possibly TRBD1 for D (5 bases). The CDR3 length is 14 residues. V lost 8 bases to trimming and J lost 5 bases, with 16 bases between them. Germline assignment: CDR1 SEHNR and CDR2 FQNEAQ (reference sequence).

The CDR3 protein is CASSLWGARGQPQHF. In DNA, the CDR3 is TGTGCCAGCAGTTTATGGGGGGCGCGGGGTCAGCCCCAGCATTTT. V gene TRBV28 combines with J gene TRBJ1-5; D is perhaps TRBD1 (6 bases). There are 15 residues in the CDR3. Germline V CDR1 and CDR2: MDHEN, SYDVKM. Trimming cost V 0 bases and J 6 bases, with 12 bases left between them.

In this sample, this clone turned up a few times. The V gene is TRBV12-3 or TRBV12-4, the J gene TRBJ2-2; D unresolved. The ends were cut back, 5 bases at V and 14 bases at J, with 6 bases in the middle. The CDR3 length is 9 residues. This chain's CDR3 is CASSPPLFF. CDR3 nucleotides: TGTGCCAGCAGTCCTCCTCTGTTTTTT.

V and J are TRBV5-1 and TRBJ1-1, with D unclear. V lost 0 bases, J lost 0 bases, and 3 bases lay in between. CDR1 and CDR2 from the germline V gene are SGHRS and YFSETQ. The CDR3 covers 13 residues. CDR3 DNA sequence: TGCGCCAGCAGCTTGGACTTGAACACTGAAGCTTTCTTT. Protein sequence: CASSLDLNTEAFF.

The chain recombines TRBV29-1 with TRBJ1-2, with D uncertain. This CDR3 comprises 11 residues. CDR1 and CDR2 from the germline V gene are SQVTM and ANQGSEA. Trimming shortened V by 7 bases and J by 0 bases, and 6 bases separated the two germline ends. Here the CDR3 reads CSGGSNYGYTF. The CDR3 DNA reads TGCAGCGGCGGCTCTAACTATGGCTACACCTTC. The entire variable domain, with the rest obtained from reference TRBV29-1 and TRBJ1-2, is as follows: SAVISQKPSRDICQRGTSLTIQCQVDSQVTMMFWYRQQPGQSLTLIATANQGSEATYESGFVIDKFPISRPNLTFSTLTVSNMSPEDSSIYLCSGGSNYGYTFGSGTRLTVV.

The J gene is TRBJ2-5, the V gene TRBV6-5; no clear D gene. The CDR3 totals 11 residues. Trimming left V 5 bases short and J 4 bases short, with 5 bases between. Germline CDR1 MNHEY, CDR2 SVGAGI. CDR3 residues: CASSTGETQYF. In nucleotides, the CDR3 is TGTGCCAGCAGTACCGGAGAGACCCAGTACTTC.

The rearrangement joins TRBV21-1 to TRBJ2-5; the D segment call TRBD1 is taken from the table without a DNA check. TRBV21-1 is an annotated pseudogene. The CDR3 has 16 amino acids. Here the CDR3 DNA reads TGTGCCAGCAGGGAAGTGGACAGGGAGGTCTTGGAGACCCAGTACTTC. It encodes CASREVDREVLETQYF.

The chain joins TRBV3-1 (or the pseudogene TRBV3-2) to TRBJ1-1; D is ambiguous. Germline CDR1 LGHDT, CDR2 YNNKEL (reference sequence). CDR3 length equals 12 residues. V was shortened by 4 bases and J by 7 bases, with 10 bases between the two germline ends. Written as DNA, the CDR3 is TGTGCCAGCAGCCGAACCTCGGGTGAAGCTTTCTTT. Translating it yields CASSRTSGEAFF.

The chain is built from TRBV28 and TRBJ1-2, with a tentative D call TRBD1 (5 bases). Germline CDR1 and CDR2: MDHEN and SYDVKM. V lost 7 bases and J 7 bases, leaving 16 bases between the germline ends. CDR3 size: 13 residues. The CDR3 reads CASTKRGAGGYTF. The CDR3 region has the DNA TGTGCCAGCACAAAAAGGGGCGCGGGTGGCTACACCTTC.

This clone was detected only once. The identical CDR3 is also encoded by other nucleotide sequences in the sample. The rearrangement uses TRBV5-1 and TRBJ2-3; the D gene is possibly TRBD1 (5 bases). V was cut by 0 bases and J by 0 bases, with 8 bases left in between. This CDR3 is 15 amino acids long. The germline V gene encodes CDR1 SGHRS and CDR2 YFSETQ. CDR3: CASSLGQGSTDTQYF. The DNA for the CDR3 is TGCGCCAGCAGCTTGGGTCAGGGAAGCACAGATACGCAGTATTTT.

This sequence joins TRBV6-2 or TRBV6-3 and TRBJ2-5; 7 nucleotides match TRBD1. CDR1 is MNHEY and CDR2 is SVGEGT in the germline V gene. The CDR3 spans 14 residues. The ends lost 7 bases at V and 5 bases at J; junction bases unmatched: 10. The CDR3 sequence is CASIPEQGTETQYF. The DNA for the CDR3 is TGTGCCAGCATCCCCGAACAGGGGACCGAGACCCAGTACTTC.

The rearrangement joins TRBV25-1 to TRBJ1-1, with unresolved D. Germline assignment: CDR1 MGHDK and CDR2 SYGVNS. This CDR3 contains 14 residues. V was clipped by 1 base and J by 0 bases, with 6 bases between them. DNA of the CDR3: TGTGCCAGCAGTGAATCCGGTTTGAACACTGAAGCTTTCTTT. Translation: CASSESGLNTEAFF.

V gene TRBV7-9 combines with J gene TRBJ1-2; D is uncertain. Between the trimmed V and J ends, which lost 5 bases and 0 bases, there was a span of 7 bases. Germline V CDR1 and CDR2: SEHNR, FQNEAQ (reference sequence). The CDR3 has 13 residues. Written as DNA, the CDR3 is TGTGCCAGCAGCCCGACATCTAACTATGGCTACACCTTC. Amino acid sequence: CASSPTSNYGYTF. Complete variable domain (other parts from reference TRBV7-9 and TRBJ1-2): DTGVSQNPRHKITKRGQNVTFRCDPISEHNRLYWYRQTLGQGPEFLTYFQNEAQLEKSRLLSDRFSAERPKGSFSTLEIQRTEQGDSAMYLCASSPTSNYGYTFGSGTRLTVV.

This clone has at least ten counts. The chain employs TRBV6-1 and TRBJ2-7; 9 nucleotides align to TRBD1. This CDR3 spans 15 amino acids. The germline gives CDR1 MNHNS, CDR2 SASEGT. Trimming cost V 0 bases and J 4 bases; bases outside gene matches: 4. The CDR3 DNA reads TGTGCCAGCAGTGAAGCTCTTGACAGGGGGTACGAGCAGTACTTC. Amino acid sequence: CASSEALDRGYEQYF.

This chain connects TRBV7-8 to TRBJ2-5; 9 nucleotides match TRBD1. CDR1 is SGHVS and CDR2 is FQNEAQ in the germline V gene. CDR3 size: 15 residues. Trimming at V came to 5 bases and at J to 4 bases, leaving 8 bases not matched to a gene. This CDR3 is CASSPGTGIRETQYF. DNA for the CDR3: TGTGCCAGCAGCCCCGGGACAGGGATACGAGAGACCCAGTACTTC.

V and J are TRBV5-1 and TRBJ2-2, with 7 bases matching TRBD1. The CDR3 totals 14 residues. The junction had 5 bases not matched to a gene; V was cut back by 5 bases and J by 4 bases. Germline V gene sequence: CDR1 SGHRS, CDR2 YFSETQ. CDR3 nucleotides: TGCGCCAGCAGGATAGGGGGCAGCACCGGGGAGCTGTTTTTT. It translates to CASRIGGSTGELFF.

The chain links TRBV6-2 or TRBV6-3 to TRBJ2-7; 12 nucleotides line up with TRBD2. CDR1 and CDR2 from the germline V gene are MNHEY and SVGEGT. The CDR3 totals 16 residues. Trimming at V came to 0 bases and at J to 3 bases, leaving 3 bases not matched to a gene. CDR3 coding DNA: TGTGCCAGCAGTTACTCTGTGACTAGCGGGAGCTACGAGCAGTACTTC. Protein sequence: CASSYSVTSGSYEQYF.

This chain uses TRBV7-2 with TRBJ2-7; maybe TRBD2 (6 bases). Between the trimmed V and J ends, which lost 5 bases and 0 bases, there was a span of 11 bases. The CDR3 sequence is 14 residues long. Germline V gene sequence: CDR1 SGHTA, CDR2 FQGNSA. In DNA form, the CDR3 reads TGTGCCAGCAGCCAGACTAGTTTCTCCTACGAGCAGTACTTC. It yields the protein CASSQTSFSYEQYF.

This clone was seen more than once but under ten times. The rearrangement joins TRBV10-3 to TRBJ1-3, with D possibly being TRBD1 (5 bases). Germline CDR1 is ENHRY and CDR2 is SYGVKD. The length of the CDR3 is 14 residues. V was trimmed by 8 bases and J by 2 bases, leaving 13 bases between them. As DNA, the CDR3 is TGTGCCATCGCCCGGGGCGATACTGGAAACACCATATATTTT. This translates into CAIARGDTGNTIYF.

As for this clone: Within the sample, other DNA sequences also encode this same CDR3. V gene TRBV5-5 combines with J gene TRBJ1-5, with D unresolved. Looked up from germline, CDR1 is SGHKS and CDR2 is YYEKEE (reference sequence). Trimming took 2 bases from V and 6 from J, leaving 12 bases between them. The CDR3 length is 14 residues. The DNA of the CDR3 is TGTGCCAGCAGCTTTTACGGAGCTTCTCAGCCCCAGCATTTT. Translation: CASSFYGASQPQHF.

The V gene is TRBV10-3, the J gene TRBJ1-1; D is unclear. The V end lost 3 bases, the J end lost 4 bases, and 15 bases lay between the germline ends. The CDR3 runs to 15 residues. Germline loops: CDR1 ENHRY, CDR2 SYGVKD. The CDR3, as DNA: TGTGCCATCAGTGACCTGGGCCGTTTCACCACTGAAGCTTTCTTT. It encodes CAISDLGRFTTEAFF.

In regard to this clone: Other nucleotide sequences from this sample produce the same CDR3. This chain joins TRBV19 and TRBJ2-2; TRBD1 matches at 8 bases. The germline V gene has CDR1 LNHDA and CDR2 SQIVND (reference sequence). V was pared by 6 bases and J by 5 bases, with 2 bases of the junction left unmatched. This CDR3 has 13 residues. The CDR3 loop reads CASSRTGTGELFF. The CDR3 nucleotides read TGTGCCAGTAGCAGGACAGGGACCGGGGAGCTGTTTTTT.

The chain is built from TRBV28 and TRBJ1-4; 10 bases align to TRBD1. This CDR3 comprises 15 residues. In germline, CDR1 is MDHEN, CDR2 SYDVKM. J gave up 8 bases and V 5 bases, and 8 bases lay outside the gene matches. CDR3: CASSPGGTGVEKLFF. CDR3 coding DNA: TGTGCCAGCAGTCCTGGTGGGACAGGGGTCGAAAAACTGTTTTTT.

The gene calls are TRBV18 and TRBJ1-1; TRBD1 matches at 7 bases. V lost 6 bases, J lost 1 base, and 8 bases stayed unmatched. This CDR3 is 15 amino acids long. CDR1 is KGHSH and CDR2 is LQKENI in the germline V gene. For the CDR3, the DNA is TGTGCCAGCTCGTTACAGGGGAGACGGAACACTGAAGCTTTCTTT. This translates into CASSLQGRRNTEAFF. The full variable domain, with the rest looked up from reference TRBV18 and TRBJ1-1, is NAGVMQNPRHLVRRRGQEARLRCSPMKGHSHVYWYRQLPEEGLKFMVYLQKENIIDESGMPKERFSAEFPKEGPSILRIQQVVRGDSAAYFCASSLQGRRNTEAFFGQGTRLTVV.

This sequence joins TRBV2 and TRBJ2-2; 8 nucleotides agree with TRBD2. Germline-derived CDR1 and CDR2 are SNHLY and FYNNEI. V shed 5 bases and J 4 bases; nucleotides not matched to a gene: 3. CDR3 length: 14 residues. CDR3 DNA: TGTGCCAGCAGTATGCTAGCGGGCACCGGGGAGCTGTTTTTT. Translation gives CASSMLAGTGELFF.